These 31 T cell receptor beta chains came from one sample sequenced in a study of cytomegalovirus exposure and HLA in healthy donors. PCR used 60 Vbeta primers and 13 Jbeta primers. Clones were sequenced by immunoSEQ multiplex PCR, and TCRdb holds only the in-frame ones, with some missing. The sample includes fewer than 80,000 clones, just under 75% seen only once; the top ten take roughly 5.7%. The sequenced sample consisted of PBMCs. The origin of the receptors is a woman in her twenties or thirties in good health and CMV-seronegative.

This clone turned up a few times. The J gene is TRBJ1-1, the V gene TRBV5-8; D not certain. Between the trimmed V and J ends, which lost 1 base and 4 bases, there was a span of 5 bases. The CDR3 covers 12 residues. Germline assignment: CDR1 SGHTS and CDR2 YDEGEE. The CDR3 loop reads CASSLSGTEAFF. The CDR3 bases are TGTGCCAGCAGCTTGTCAGGCACTGAAGCTTTCTTT.

The chain couples TRBV21-1 to TRBJ2-7; TRBD1, as called in the table, went unchecked against the DNA. TRBV21-1 is a pseudogene. The CDR3 length is 16 residues. The DNA for the CDR3 is TGTGCCAGCAGCAAAAGGCAGGGGGACGGTTCCTACGAGCAGTACTTC. As protein: CASSKRQGDGSYEQYF.

The chain couples TRBV27 to TRBJ2-5; 10 bases agree with TRBD2. CDR3 size: 16 residues. The germline CDR1 and CDR2 sequences are MNHEY and SMNVEV (reference sequence). V was pared by 6 bases and J by 2 bases, with 9 bases of the junction left unmatched. This chain's CDR3 is CASSPGIAGGQETQYF. The CDR3 bases are TGTGCCAGCAGCCCCGGGATAGCGGGAGGACAAGAGACCCAGTACTTC.

The chain combines TRBV19 with TRBJ2-7, with a weak D call TRBD1 (6 bases). Trimming took 1 base from V and 5 from J, leaving 12 bases between them. This CDR3 has 14 amino acids. The V gene's germline CDR1 is LNHDA and CDR2 SQIVND (reference sequence). The CDR3 DNA is TGTGCCAGTAGTATAGGCAACAGGGACCACGAGCAGTACGTC. Translated, it gives CASSIGNRDHEQYV.

The V and J genes are TRBV28 and TRBJ2-2; 10 bases match TRBD2. Germline V CDR1 and CDR2: MDHEN, SYDVKM. J gave up 7 bases and V 0 bases, and 23 bases lay outside the gene matches. The CDR3 is 22 amino acids. This CDR3 is CASSLWNPMTSSGRRLGGELFF. DNA of the CDR3: TGTGCCAGCAGTTTATGGAACCCCATGACGTCTAGCGGGAGACGGTTGGGCGGGGAGCTGTTTTTT. Full variable domain (rest looked up from reference TRBV28 and TRBJ2-2): DVKVTQSSRYLVKRTGEKVFLECVQDMDHENMFWYRQDPGLGLRLIYFSYDVKMKEKGDIPEGYSVSREKKERFSLILESASTNQTSMYLCASSLWNPMTSSGRRLGGELFFGEGSRLTVL.

The CDR3 DNA reads TGTGCCAGCAGGGGAGCAGGGGTGACAGATACGCAGTATTTT. This sequence encodes CASRGAGVTDTQYF. The rearrangement links TRBV28 to TRBJ2-3, with a possible D match to TRBD1 (6 bases). V was cut by 6 bases and J by 3 bases, with 13 bases left in between. The CDR3 totals 14 residues. CDR1 is MDHEN, CDR2 SYDVKM, per germline.

V gene TRBV6-1 combines with J gene TRBJ2-3; no firm D call. Trimming took off 5 bases at V and 2 bases at J, with 5 bases between the two ends. The CDR3 is 12 residues long. Germline V CDR1 and CDR2: MNHNS, SASEGT. The DNA for the CDR3 is TGTGCCAGCAGTAAATACACAGATACGCAGTATTTT. Residues: CASSKYTDTQYF.

This chain uses TRBV19 with TRBJ2-4, with D tentatively TRBD2 (5 bases). Germline CDR1 is LNHDA and CDR2 is SQIVND (reference sequence). The CDR3 has 13 amino acids. V dropped 6 bases and J dropped 4 bases, with 10 bases sitting between them. In DNA, the CDR3 is TGTGCCAGTAGCGGGGTGGGTAAAAACATTCAGTACTTC. Amino acids: CASSGVGKNIQYF.

This chain connects TRBV28 to TRBJ2-7; maybe TRBD2 (5 bases). CDR3 size: 14 residues. The germline V and J ends were trimmed by 5 bases and 5 bases, with 16 bases remaining between them. CDR1 and CDR2 from the germline V gene are MDHEN and SYDVKM. The CDR3 loop is CASSIGGYLDEQYF. CDR3 DNA: TGTGCCAGCAGTATAGGCGGGTACCTCGACGAGCAGTACTTC.

The chain is built from TRBV15 and TRBJ2-1; 10 positions agree with TRBD2. The CDR3 sequence is 14 residues long. Losses at the gene ends were 9 bases for V and 12 bases for J; bases not matched to a gene: 14. CDR1 and CDR2 from the germline V gene are LNHNV and YYDKDF (reference sequence). The CDR3 nucleotides are TGTGCCACGAGGAACGGACTAGCGGTCGGTGTGCAGTTCTTC. It encodes CATRNGLAVGVQFF.

This chain joins TRBV4-1 and TRBJ2-1; tentatively, D is TRBD1 (5 bases). The V and J ends lost 1 base and 6 bases respectively, with 10 bases between them. The CDR3 contains 14 residues. From germline, CDR1 is MGHRA and CDR2 YSYEKL. The CDR3 sequence is CASSQVGLLNEQFF. The CDR3 region has the DNA TGCGCCAGCAGCCAAGTGGGGCTCCTCAATGAGCAGTTCTTC.

This sequence joins TRBV9 and TRBJ2-5, with D maybe TRBD1 (5 bases). V shed 0 bases and J shed 5 bases, with 17 bases lying between them. CDR3 length equals 16 residues. Germline V gene lookup returns CDR1 SGDLS and CDR2 YYNGEE. The CDR3 reads CASSVGGLPVAETQYF. The CDR3 bases are TGTGCCAGCAGCGTAGGGGGCCTCCCGGTGGCGGAGACCCAGTACTTC.

CDR3 DNA sequence: TGCGCCAGCGTACAACCCCCGCGCAACAACAGGCCCCAGTACTTC. As protein: CASVQPPRNNRPQYF. The chain has TRBV10-2 and TRBJ2-5; possible D gene TRBD1, 5 bases. CDR1 WSHSY and CDR2 SAAADI come from the germline V gene. The germline V and J ends were trimmed by 8 bases and 9 bases, with 25 bases remaining between them. The CDR3 is 15 residues long.

The rearrangement uses TRBV7-2 and TRBJ2-1; 8 nucleotides line up with TRBD2. Germline CDR1 SGHTA, CDR2 FQGNSA. The CDR3 spans 15 residues. The V gene end was trimmed by 2 bases and the J gene end by 2 bases; junction bases not matched to a gene: 2. Here the CDR3 reads CASSLSGSPYNEQFF. The CDR3 DNA reads TGTGCCAGCAGCTTAAGCGGGAGCCCCTACAATGAGCAGTTCTTC. Full variable domain (remainder filled in from reference TRBV7-2 and TRBJ2-1): GAGVSQSPSNKVTEKGKDVELRCDPISGHTALYWYRQSLGQGLEFLIYFQGNSAPDKSGLPSDRFSAERTGGSVSTLTIQRTQQEDSAVYLCASSLSGSPYNEQFFGPGTRLTVL.

The V gene is TRBV6-6, the J gene TRBJ2-7, with a possible D match to TRBD2 (6 bases). CDR1 is MNHNY and CDR2 is SVGAGI in the germline V gene (reference sequence). The CDR3 spans 15 residues. V lost 5 bases and J lost 2, with 16 bases in between. This CDR3 reads CASSPVGGSTYEQYV. For the CDR3, the DNA is TGTGCCAGCAGTCCCGTGGGGGGTTCGACCTACGAGCAGTACGTC.

The chain carries TRBV7-2 and TRBJ1-1, with 7 bases matching TRBD1. Germline V gene data show CDR1 as SGHTA and CDR2 as FQGNSA. The CDR3 loop spans 16 amino acids. V shed 1 base, J shed 1 base, and the junction held 6 bases outside the gene matches. The CDR3 protein is CASSLVPTGENTEAFF. The CDR3 DNA follows: TGTGCCAGCAGCTTAGTCCCTACAGGGGAGAACACTGAAGCTTTCTTT.

In the case of this clone: It is likely a read error: a sequence one base away is far more abundant. Additional DNA sequences in this sample encode the identical CDR3. The V call is TRBV4-1, the J call TRBJ1-1, with no clear D. This CDR3 contains 13 residues. V gave up 1 base and J gave up 8 bases, with 11 bases separating them. Germline loops: CDR1 MGHRA, CDR2 YSYEKL. The CDR3 DNA follows: TGCGCCAGCAGCCAAGGAGAGGGATTCGAAGCTTTCTTT. Amino acids: CASSQGEGFEAFF.

This sequence joins TRBV30 and TRBJ1-3; TRBD1 aligns across 7 bases. V lost 0 bases, J lost 2 bases, and 4 bases stayed unmatched. The CDR3 has 15 residues. Germline-derived CDR1 and CDR2 are GTSNPN and SVGIG (reference sequence). The CDR3 nucleotides read TGTGCCTGGAGTGTAGAAACAGGGGCTGGAAACACCATATATTTT. Translated: CAWSVETGAGNTIYF.

This clone was recorded only once. The J gene is TRBJ2-7, the V gene TRBV15; 12 bases align to TRBD2. After removal of 3 bases from V and 2 bases from J, the junction contained 5 bases not matched to a gene. In germline, CDR1 is LNHNV, CDR2 YYDKDF (reference sequence). The CDR3 consists of 16 residues. DNA of the CDR3: TGTGCCACCAGCAGTACCCTAGCGGGAGGGCCCTACGAGCAGTACGTC. Translated: CATSSTLAGGPYEQYV.

The chain combines TRBV7-6 with TRBJ2-5, with 8 bases fitting TRBD2. The CDR3 loop spans 16 amino acids. Germline CDR1 reads SGHVS; CDR2 reads FNYEAQ. V shed 2 bases, J shed 0 bases, and the junction held 5 bases outside the gene matches. This CDR3 reads CASSLNGRVYQETQYF. CDR3 sequence (DNA): TGTGCCAGCAGCTTAAACGGGAGGGTGTACCAAGAGACCCAGTACTTC.

The gene calls are TRBV27 and TRBJ1-2, with D perhaps TRBD1 (5 bases). With 3 bases removed from V and 8 bases from J, the gap between germline ends came to 13 bases. The germline gives CDR1 MNHEY, CDR2 SMNVEV (reference sequence). This CDR3 region has 13 residues. DNA for the CDR3: TGTGCCAGCAGTTTTCAGGGAACTGGGGGCTACACCTTC. Encoded protein: CASSFQGTGGYTF.

On this clone itself: A read error may produce the germline difference seen at one junction end. V usage is TRBV27 and J usage is TRBJ2-1; 12 nucleotides match TRBD2. This CDR3 contains 16 residues. Looked up from germline, CDR1 is MNHEY and CDR2 is SMNVEV (reference sequence). CDR3 loop: CAGSPGTSGYNNEQFF. In nucleotides, the CDR3 is TGTGCCGGCAGTCCCGGGACTAGCGGGTACAACAATGAGCAGTTCTTC.

The rearrangement uses TRBV2 and TRBJ1-2; 7 bases line up with TRBD1. There are 14 residues in the CDR3. The ends lost 4 bases at V and 7 bases at J; junction bases unmatched: 9. Per germline, CDR1 SNHLY and CDR2 FYNNEI. CDR3 loop: CASSGIGQASGYTF. The CDR3 region has the DNA TGTGCCAGCAGTGGTATTGGACAGGCCTCTGGCTACACCTTC.

This clone was recorded a few times. The CDR3 DNA reads TGCGCCAGCAGTGAAAACCAGCGACTCCCTGGCTACGAGCAGTACTTC. Its translation is CASSENQRLPGYEQYF. The V call is TRBV10-2, the J call TRBJ2-7, with no clear D. V shed 3 bases and J shed 3 bases, with 18 bases lying between them. The CDR3 has 16 residues. CDR1 WSHSY and CDR2 SAAADI come from the germline V gene.

The V and J genes are TRBV19 and TRBJ2-2, with TRBD1 matching over 9 bases. The CDR3 is 13 amino acids. V dropped 9 bases and J dropped 7; count of bases not matched to a gene: 6. Germline V gene sequence: CDR1 LNHDA, CDR2 SQIVND (reference sequence). As DNA, the CDR3 is TGTGCCAGGATCGGGACAGGGATCGGGGAGCTGTTTTTT. Translating it yields CARIGTGIGELFF. The complete variable domain, with remaining parts taken from reference TRBV19 and TRBJ2-2, reads DGGITQSPKYLFRKEGQNVTLSCEQNLNHDAMYWYRQDPGQGLRLIYYSQIVNDFQKGDIAEGYSVSREKKESFPLTVTSAQKNPTAFYLCARIGTGIGELFFGEGSRLTVL.

The chain uses TRBV10-3 and TRBJ1-4; TRBD1 is a possible D gene (5 bases). Germline V CDR1 and CDR2: ENHRY, SYGVKD. CDR3 length: 16 residues. V was clipped by 0 bases and J by 6 bases, with 14 bases between them. DNA of the CDR3: TGTGCCATCAGTGAGTCGGGGCCAGCCCAGGATGAAAAACTGTTTTTT. The encoded protein is CAISESGPAQDEKLFF.

The chain is built from TRBV11-2 and TRBJ2-7; D perhaps matches TRBD2 (5 bases). The CDR3 consists of 15 residues. Trimming removed 0 bases at V and 0 bases at J, with 9 bases between. CDR1 is SGHAT and CDR2 is FQNNGV in the germline V gene. This CDR3 reads CASSLDYTSSYEQYV. The DNA of the CDR3 is TGTGCCAGCAGCTTAGACTATACTAGCTCCTACGAGCAGTACGTC.

This clone was seen only a few times. The gene calls are TRBV7-9 and TRBJ2-7; D might be TRBD2 (6 bases). Looked up from germline, CDR1 is SEHNR and CDR2 is FQNEAQ (reference sequence). Between the trimmed V and J ends, which lost 5 bases and 7 bases, there was a span of 21 bases. This CDR3 has 15 residues. The CDR3 region is CASSPQAGTMGEQYF. In DNA form, the CDR3 reads TGTGCCAGCAGCCCCCAAGCGGGTACGATGGGGGAGCAGTACTTC.

This clone ranks as medium-sized (0.01 to 0.1%). This rearrangement joins TRBV2 to TRBJ2-5; 7 bases agree with TRBD2. V lost 6 bases, J lost 0 bases, and 7 bases stayed unmatched. The CDR3 totals 15 residues. Per germline, CDR1 SNHLY and CDR2 FYNNEI. The CDR3 reads CASSPGTTYQETQYF. The CDR3 DNA reads as TGTGCCAGCAGCCCCGGGACTACTTACCAAGAGACCCAGTACTTC.

As to this clone: A junction end diverges from the germline sequence, so it may reflect a read error. The CDR3 DNA reads TGTGCCTGGAGCCCCTGGACAGGGAACTCTGAAGCTTTCTTT. Amino acids: CAWSPWTGNSEAFF. The gene calls are TRBV30 and TRBJ1-1; 8 positions match TRBD1. The CDR3 runs 14 residues. The germline V gene has CDR1 GTSNPN and CDR2 SVGIG (reference sequence).

This sequence joins TRBV6-4 and TRBJ2-1; 9 bases map to TRBD2. V gave up 3 bases and J gave up 10 bases; unmatched junction bases: 25. CDR1 and CDR2 from the germline V gene are MRHNA and SNTAGT. The CDR3 loop spans 20 amino acids. The chain's CDR3 is CASSDQVAGSPSGTSYEQFF. CDR3 DNA sequence: TGTGCCAGCAGTGATCAGGTGGCAGGGTCCCCATCCGGGACTAGCTACGAGCAGTTCTTC.